These 7 T cell receptor beta chains originate from one sample sequenced in a study of blood T cell repertoires in COVID-19. Profiled with immunoSEQ multiplex PCR; TCRdb holds only in-frame clones, not every one. The sample holds 130,000 or so clones, under 90% seen once. Sequencing input: PBMCs or T cells enriched from blood (not recorded which). Receptors were obtained from a man aged 40-49 years with acute COVID-19.

CDR3 DNA: TGTGCCAGCAGTTACTCGCAGTCTAGCACAGATACGCAGTATTTT. Amino acid sequence: CASSYSQSSTDTQYF. The V gene is TRBV6-2 or TRBV6-3, the J gene TRBJ2-3; D is undetermined. Per the germline V gene, CDR1 is MNHEY and CDR2 is SVGEGT. The length of the CDR3 is 15 residues. Between the trimmed V and J ends, which lost 0 bases and 0 bases, there was a span of 7 bases.

The genes are TRBV7-8 and TRBJ1-1; perhaps TRBD1 as D (5 bases). The V end was cut by 2 bases, the J end by 8 bases, with 15 bases between. This CDR3 comprises 14 residues. Germline lookup yields CDR1 SGHVS and CDR2 FQNEAQ. The CDR3 DNA reads as TGTGCCAGCAGCTTACCACAGCGGGGCCGGGAAGCTTTCTTT. Translated, it gives CASSLPQRGREAFF.

The chain couples TRBV5-4 to TRBJ2-1; 8 positions match TRBD2. The CDR3 is made up of 16 amino acids. Germline CDR1 and CDR2: SGHNT and YYREEE (reference sequence). V was clipped by 0 bases and J by 4 bases; unmatched bases: 6. The CDR3 DNA is TGTGCCAGCAGCTTGGCCGCGAGCGGGAGTTACAATGAGCAGTTCTTC. This codes for CASSLAASGSYNEQFF.

The chain carries TRBV7-9 and TRBJ1-1; D call uncertain. The CDR3 loop spans 14 amino acids. The V end lost 5 bases, the J end lost 3 bases, and 13 bases lay between the germline ends. Germline V CDR1 and CDR2: SEHNR, FQNEAQ (reference sequence). In DNA, the CDR3 is TGTGCCAGCAGCCCTTCCGGAGGGTACACTGAAGCTTTCTTT. It codes for CASSPSGGYTEAFF.

This chain joins TRBV9 and TRBJ2-2, with 13 positions matching TRBD2. The CDR3 loop spans 16 amino acids. The V gene's germline CDR1 is SGDLS and CDR2 YYNGEE. Trimming took 4 bases from V and 7 from J; bases not matched to a gene: 7. CDR3 in DNA: TGTGCCAGCAGCCCAAGCGGACTAGCGGGAGTCGGGGAGCTGTTTTTT. Its protein product is CASSPSGLAGVGELFF.

Concerning this clone itself: Within the sample, other DNA sequences also encode this same CDR3. The rearrangement uses TRBV6-5 and TRBJ2-7, with D hard to call. In germline, CDR1 is MNHEY, CDR2 SVGAGI. This CDR3 has 11 amino acids. Deletions cut 4 bases from V and 4 bases from J, with 5 bases between. Here the CDR3 reads CASSSVYEQYF. The CDR3 region has the DNA TGTGCCAGCAGTTCAGTTTACGAGCAGTACTTC.

The rearrangement joins TRBV19 to TRBJ2-1; 10 bases map to TRBD2. This CDR3 is 19 amino acids long. The germline gives CDR1 LNHDA, CDR2 SQIVND (reference sequence). The V segment lost 5 bases and the J segment 5 bases; nucleotides outside the gene matches: 18. Here the CDR3 DNA reads TGTGCCAGTAGTGGCCGGGGAGCGGGGGGGTCCCTTTTCAACAATGAGCAGTTCTTC. Protein sequence: CASSGRGAGGSLFNNEQFF.